This T cell receptor (beta chain) was found in a study of blood T cell repertoires in COVID-19. Across the study: T cells, B-cell-depleted T cells, or PBMCs provided the cDNA or gDNA that served as material.

The CDR3 sequence is 12 residues long. V was pared by 0 bases and J by 10 bases, with 2 bases of the junction left unmatched. Germline V CDR1 and CDR2: MNHEY, SVGAGI. Produced via immunoSEQ multiplex PCR; TCRdb's table is partial and in-frame only. This table holds under 100,000 clones, under 90% found once. The chain joins TRBV6-5 to TRBJ2-5, with 7 bases lining up with TRBD1. This clonotype originated in a woman between 65 and 79 years old with acute or convalescent COVID-19. The sample consisted of peripheral blood. The CDR3 coding sequence is TGTGCCAGCAGTTACTCACAGGGGTTCCAGTACTTC. Its protein product is CASSYSQGFQYF.